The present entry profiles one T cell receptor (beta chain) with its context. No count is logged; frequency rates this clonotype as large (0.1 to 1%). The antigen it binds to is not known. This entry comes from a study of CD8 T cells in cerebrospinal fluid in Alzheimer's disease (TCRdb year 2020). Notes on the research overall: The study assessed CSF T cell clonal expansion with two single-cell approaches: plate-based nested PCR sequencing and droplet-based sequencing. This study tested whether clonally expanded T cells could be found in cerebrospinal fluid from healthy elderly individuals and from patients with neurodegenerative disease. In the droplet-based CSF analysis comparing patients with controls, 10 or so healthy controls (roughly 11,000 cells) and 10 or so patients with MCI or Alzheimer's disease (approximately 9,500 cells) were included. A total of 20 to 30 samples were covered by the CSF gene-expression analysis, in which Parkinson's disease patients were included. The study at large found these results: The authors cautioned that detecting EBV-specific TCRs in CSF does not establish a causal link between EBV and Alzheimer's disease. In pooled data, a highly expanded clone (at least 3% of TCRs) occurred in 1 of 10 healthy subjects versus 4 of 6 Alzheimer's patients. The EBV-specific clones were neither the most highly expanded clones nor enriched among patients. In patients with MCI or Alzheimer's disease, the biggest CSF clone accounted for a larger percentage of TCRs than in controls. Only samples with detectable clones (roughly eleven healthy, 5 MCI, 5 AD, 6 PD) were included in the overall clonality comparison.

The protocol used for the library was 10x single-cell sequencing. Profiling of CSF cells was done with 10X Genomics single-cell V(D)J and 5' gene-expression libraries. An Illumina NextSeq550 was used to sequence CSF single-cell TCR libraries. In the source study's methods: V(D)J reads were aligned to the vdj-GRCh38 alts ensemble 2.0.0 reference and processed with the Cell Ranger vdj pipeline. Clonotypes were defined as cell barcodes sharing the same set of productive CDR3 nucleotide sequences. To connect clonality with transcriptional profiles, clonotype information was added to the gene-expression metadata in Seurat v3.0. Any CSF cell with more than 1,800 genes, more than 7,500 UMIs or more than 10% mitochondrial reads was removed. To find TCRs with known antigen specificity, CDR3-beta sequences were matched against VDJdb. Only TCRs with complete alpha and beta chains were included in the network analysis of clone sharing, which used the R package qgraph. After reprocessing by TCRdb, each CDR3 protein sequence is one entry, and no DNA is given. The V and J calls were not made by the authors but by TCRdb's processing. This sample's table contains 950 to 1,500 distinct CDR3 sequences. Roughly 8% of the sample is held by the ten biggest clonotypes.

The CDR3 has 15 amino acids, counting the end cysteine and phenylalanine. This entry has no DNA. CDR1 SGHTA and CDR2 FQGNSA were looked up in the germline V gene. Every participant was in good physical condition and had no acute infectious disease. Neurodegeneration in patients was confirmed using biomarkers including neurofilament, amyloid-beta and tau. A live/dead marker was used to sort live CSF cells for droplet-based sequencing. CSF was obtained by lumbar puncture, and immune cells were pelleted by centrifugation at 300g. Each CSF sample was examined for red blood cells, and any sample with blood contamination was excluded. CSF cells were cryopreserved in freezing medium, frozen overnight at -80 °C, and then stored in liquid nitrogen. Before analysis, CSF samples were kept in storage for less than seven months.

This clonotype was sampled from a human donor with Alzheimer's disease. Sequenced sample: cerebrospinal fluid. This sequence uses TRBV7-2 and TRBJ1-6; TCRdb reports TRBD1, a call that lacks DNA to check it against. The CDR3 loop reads CASSRGQGWDSPLHF. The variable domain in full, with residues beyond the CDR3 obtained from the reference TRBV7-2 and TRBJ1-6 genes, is GAGVSQSPSNKVTEKGKDVELRCDPISGHTALYWYRQSLGQGLEFLIYFQGNSAPDKSGLPSDRFSAERTGGSVSTLTIQRTQQEDSAVYLCASSRGQGWDSPLHFGNGTRLTVT.